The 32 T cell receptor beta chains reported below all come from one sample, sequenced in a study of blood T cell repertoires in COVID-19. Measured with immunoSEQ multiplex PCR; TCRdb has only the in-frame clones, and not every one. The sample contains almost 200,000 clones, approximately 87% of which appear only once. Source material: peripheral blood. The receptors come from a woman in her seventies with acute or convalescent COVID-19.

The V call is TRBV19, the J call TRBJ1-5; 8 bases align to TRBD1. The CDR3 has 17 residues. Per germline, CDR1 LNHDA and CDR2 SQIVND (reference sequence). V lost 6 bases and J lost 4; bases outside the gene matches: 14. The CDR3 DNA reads TGTGCCAGTAGCATACTGGTGTCAGGGGGCAGGAATCAGCCCCAGCATTTT. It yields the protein CASSILVSGGRNQPQHF.

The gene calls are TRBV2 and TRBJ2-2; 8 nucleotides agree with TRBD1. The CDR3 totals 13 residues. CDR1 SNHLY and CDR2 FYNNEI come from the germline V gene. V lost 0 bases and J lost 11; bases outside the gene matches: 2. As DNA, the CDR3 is TGTGCCAGCAGTGAAGCCGGGACAGGCGAGCTGTTTTTT. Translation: CASSEAGTGELFF.

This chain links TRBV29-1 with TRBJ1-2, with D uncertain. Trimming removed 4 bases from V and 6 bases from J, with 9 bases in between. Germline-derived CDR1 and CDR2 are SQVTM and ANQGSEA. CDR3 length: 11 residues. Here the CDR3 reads CSVGLGDGYTF. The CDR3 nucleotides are TGCAGCGTTGGTCTCGGAGATGGCTACACCTTC.

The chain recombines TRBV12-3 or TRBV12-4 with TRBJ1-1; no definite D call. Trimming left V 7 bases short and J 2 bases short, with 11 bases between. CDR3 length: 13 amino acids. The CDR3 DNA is TGTGCCAGCATCATGACTCTTAACACTGAAGCTTTCTTT. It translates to CASIMTLNTEAFF.

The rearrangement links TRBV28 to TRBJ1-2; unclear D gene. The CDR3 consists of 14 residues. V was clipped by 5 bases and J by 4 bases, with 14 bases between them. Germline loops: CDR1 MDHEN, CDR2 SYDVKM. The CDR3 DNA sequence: TGTGCCAGCAGTCTTGCTAGCTCAGCCTATGGCTACACCTTC. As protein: CASSLASSAYGYTF.

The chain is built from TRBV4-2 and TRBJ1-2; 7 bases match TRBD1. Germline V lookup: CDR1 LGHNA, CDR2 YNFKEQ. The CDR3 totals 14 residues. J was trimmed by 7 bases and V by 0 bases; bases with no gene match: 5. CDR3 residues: CASSQEVRGSGYTF. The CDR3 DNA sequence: TGTGCCAGCAGCCAAGAAGTCAGGGGGTCTGGCTACACCTTC.

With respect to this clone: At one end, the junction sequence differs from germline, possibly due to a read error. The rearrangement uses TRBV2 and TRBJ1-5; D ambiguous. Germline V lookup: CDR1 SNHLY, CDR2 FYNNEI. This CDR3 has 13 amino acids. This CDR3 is CASSESGNPPQHF. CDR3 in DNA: TGTGCCAGCAGTGAATCGGGGAATCCGCCCCAGCATTTT.

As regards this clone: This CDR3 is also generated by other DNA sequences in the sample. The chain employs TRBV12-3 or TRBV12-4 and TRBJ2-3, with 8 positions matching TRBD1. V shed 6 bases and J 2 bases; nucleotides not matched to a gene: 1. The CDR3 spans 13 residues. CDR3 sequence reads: CASRTGATDTQYF. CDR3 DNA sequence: TGTGCCAGCAGGACAGGGGCCACAGATACGCAGTATTTT.

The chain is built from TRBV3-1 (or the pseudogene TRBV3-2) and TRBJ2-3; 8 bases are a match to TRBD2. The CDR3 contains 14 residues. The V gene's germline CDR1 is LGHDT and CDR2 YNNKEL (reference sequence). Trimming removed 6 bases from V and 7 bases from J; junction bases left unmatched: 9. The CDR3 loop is CASSQSRGGYTQYF. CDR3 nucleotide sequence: TGTGCCAGCAGTCAAAGTCGGGGGGGGTATACGCAGTATTTT.

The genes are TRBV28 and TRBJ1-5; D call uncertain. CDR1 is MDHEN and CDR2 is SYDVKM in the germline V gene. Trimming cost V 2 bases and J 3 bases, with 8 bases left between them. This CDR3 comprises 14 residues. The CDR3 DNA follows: TGTGCCAGCAGTTTAGTGGCCGACAATCAGCCCCAGCATTTT. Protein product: CASSLVADNQPQHF.

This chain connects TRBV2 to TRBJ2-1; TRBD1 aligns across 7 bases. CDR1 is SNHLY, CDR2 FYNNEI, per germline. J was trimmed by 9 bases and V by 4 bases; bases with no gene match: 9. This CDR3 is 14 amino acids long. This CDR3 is CASSARGQASEQFF. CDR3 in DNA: TGTGCCAGCAGTGCGAGGGGGCAGGCAAGTGAGCAGTTCTTC.

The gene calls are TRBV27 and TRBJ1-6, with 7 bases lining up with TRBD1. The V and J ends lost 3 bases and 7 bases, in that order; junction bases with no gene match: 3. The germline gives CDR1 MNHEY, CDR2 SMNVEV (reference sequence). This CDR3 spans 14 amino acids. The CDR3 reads CASSLEGANSPLHF. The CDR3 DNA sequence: TGTGCCAGCAGTTTGGAGGGGGCGAATTCACCCCTCCACTTT.

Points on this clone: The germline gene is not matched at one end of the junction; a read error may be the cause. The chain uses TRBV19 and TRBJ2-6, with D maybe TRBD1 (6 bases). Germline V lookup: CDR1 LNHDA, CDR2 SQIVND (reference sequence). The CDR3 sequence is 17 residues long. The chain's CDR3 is CASSKRTAESGANVLTF. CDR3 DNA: TGTGCCAGCAGTAAACGGACAGCTGAATCTGGGGCCAACGTCCTGACTTTC. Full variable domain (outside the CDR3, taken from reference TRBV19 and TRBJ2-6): DGGITQSPKYLFRKEGQNVTLSCEQNLNHDAMYWYRQDPGQGLRLIYYSQIVNDFQKGDIAEGYSVSREKKESFPLTVTSAQKNPTAFYLCASSKRTAESGANVLTFGAGSRLTVL.

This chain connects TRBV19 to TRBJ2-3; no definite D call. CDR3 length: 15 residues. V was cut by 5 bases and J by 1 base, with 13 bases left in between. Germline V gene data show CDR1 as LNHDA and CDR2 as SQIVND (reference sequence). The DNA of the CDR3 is TGTGCCAGTAGTCCGTCTTTAGAGGGCACAGATACGCAGTATTTT. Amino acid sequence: CASSPSLEGTDTQYF.

DNA for the CDR3: TGTGCCAGCAGTCGACAGGGGGCGCGCACTGAAGCTTTCTTT. It codes for CASSRQGARTEAFF. The chain uses TRBV6-5 and TRBJ1-1; 10 bases are shared with TRBD1. V gave up 5 bases and J gave up 4 bases; unmatched junction bases: 4. The germline CDR1 and CDR2 sequences are MNHEY and SVGAGI. The CDR3 totals 14 residues.

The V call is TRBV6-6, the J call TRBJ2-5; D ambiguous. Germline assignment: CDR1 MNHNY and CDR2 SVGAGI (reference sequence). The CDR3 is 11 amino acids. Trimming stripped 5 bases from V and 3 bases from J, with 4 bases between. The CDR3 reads CASSTKETQYF. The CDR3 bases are TGTGCCAGCAGTACTAAAGAGACCCAGTACTTC.

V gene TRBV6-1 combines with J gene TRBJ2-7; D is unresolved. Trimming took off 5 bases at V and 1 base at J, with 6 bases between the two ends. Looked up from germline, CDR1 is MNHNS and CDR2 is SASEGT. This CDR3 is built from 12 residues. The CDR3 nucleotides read TGTGCCAGCAGTAGGAGTTCCTACGAGCAGTACTTC. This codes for CASSRSSYEQYF.

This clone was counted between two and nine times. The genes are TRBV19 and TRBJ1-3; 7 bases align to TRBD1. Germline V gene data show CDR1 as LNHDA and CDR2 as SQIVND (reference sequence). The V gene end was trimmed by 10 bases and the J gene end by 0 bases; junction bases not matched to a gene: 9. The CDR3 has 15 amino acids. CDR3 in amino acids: CATQQGTHSGNTIYF. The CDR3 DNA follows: TGTGCCACCCAACAGGGGACCCACTCTGGAAACACCATATATTTT.

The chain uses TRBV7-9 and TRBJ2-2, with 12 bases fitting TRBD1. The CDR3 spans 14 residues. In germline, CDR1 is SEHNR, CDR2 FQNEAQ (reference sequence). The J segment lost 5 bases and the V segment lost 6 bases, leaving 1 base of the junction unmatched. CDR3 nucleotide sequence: TGTGCCAGCAGGGGACAGGGGGCGACCGGGGAGCTGTTTTTT. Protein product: CASRGQGATGELFF.

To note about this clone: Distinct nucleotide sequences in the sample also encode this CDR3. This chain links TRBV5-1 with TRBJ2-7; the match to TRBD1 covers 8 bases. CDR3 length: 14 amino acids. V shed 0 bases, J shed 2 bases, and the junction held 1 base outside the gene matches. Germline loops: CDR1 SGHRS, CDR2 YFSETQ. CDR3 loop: CASSLGQGPYEQYF. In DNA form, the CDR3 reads TGCGCCAGCAGCTTGGGACAGGGGCCCTACGAGCAGTACTTC.

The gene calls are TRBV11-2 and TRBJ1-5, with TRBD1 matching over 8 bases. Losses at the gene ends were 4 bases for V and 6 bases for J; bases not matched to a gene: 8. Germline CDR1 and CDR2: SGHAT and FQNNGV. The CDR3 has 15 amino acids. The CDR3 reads CASSSGQGFVQPQHF. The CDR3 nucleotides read TGTGCCAGCAGCTCCGGACAGGGTTTTGTTCAGCCCCAGCATTTT. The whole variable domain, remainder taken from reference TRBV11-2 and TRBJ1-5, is EAGVAQSPRYKIIEKRQSVAFWCNPISGHATLYWYQQILGQGPKLLIQFQNNGVVDDSQLPKDRFSAERLKGVDSTLKIQPAKLEDSAVYLCASSSGQGFVQPQHFGDGTRLSIL.

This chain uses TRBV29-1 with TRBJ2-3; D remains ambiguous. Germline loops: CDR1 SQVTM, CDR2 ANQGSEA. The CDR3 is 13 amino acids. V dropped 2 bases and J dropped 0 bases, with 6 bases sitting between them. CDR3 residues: CSVEPTSTDTQYF. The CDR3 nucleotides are TGCAGCGTTGAACCGACTAGCACAGATACGCAGTATTTT.

CDR3 loop: CASSERGAYNEQFF. In nucleotides, the CDR3 is TGCGCCAGCAGTGAACGGGGTGCCTACAATGAGCAGTTCTTC. The chain couples TRBV10-1 to TRBJ2-1, with D maybe TRBD2 (5 bases). Germline CDR1 and CDR2: WNHNN and SYGVQD (reference sequence). The V gene lost 3 bases and the J gene lost 2 bases, with 8 bases spanning the gap. The CDR3 runs 14 residues.

The CDR3 bases are TGTGCCAGCAGCCAAACGGGACAGCTCTACGAGCAGTACTTC. As protein: CASSQTGQLYEQYF. The V gene is TRBV5-4, the J gene TRBJ2-7, with 7 bases identical to TRBD1. This CDR3 has 14 residues. V was pared by 4 bases and J by 3 bases, with 7 bases of the junction left unmatched. Per the germline V gene, CDR1 is SGHNT and CDR2 is YYREEE (reference sequence). The complete variable domain, with remaining parts taken from reference TRBV5-4 and TRBJ2-7, reads ETGVTQSPTHLIKTRGQQVTLRCSSQSGHNTVSWYQQALGQGPQFIFQYYREEENGRGNFPPRFSGLQFPNYSSELNVNALELDDSALYLCASSQTGQLYEQYFGPGTRLTVT.

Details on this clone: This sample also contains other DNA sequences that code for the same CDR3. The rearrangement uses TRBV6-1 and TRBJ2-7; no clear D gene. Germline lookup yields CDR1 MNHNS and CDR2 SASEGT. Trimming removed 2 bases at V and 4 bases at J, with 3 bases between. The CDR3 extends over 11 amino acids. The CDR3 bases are TGTGCCAGCAGTGAATCGTACGAGCAGTACTTC. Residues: CASSESYEQYF.

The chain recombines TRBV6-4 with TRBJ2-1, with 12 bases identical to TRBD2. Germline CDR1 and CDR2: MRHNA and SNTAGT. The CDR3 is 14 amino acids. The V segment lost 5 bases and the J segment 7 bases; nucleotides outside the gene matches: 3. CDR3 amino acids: CASSLAGGVNEQFF. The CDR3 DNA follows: TGTGCCAGCAGTCTAGCGGGAGGGGTAAATGAGCAGTTCTTC.

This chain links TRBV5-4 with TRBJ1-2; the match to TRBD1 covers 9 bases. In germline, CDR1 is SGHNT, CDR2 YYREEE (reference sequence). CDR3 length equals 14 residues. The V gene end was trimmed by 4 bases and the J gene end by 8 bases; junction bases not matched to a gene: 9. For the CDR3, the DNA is TGTGCCAGCAGCACACCACAGGGGGCGGGAGGCTACACCTTC. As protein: CASSTPQGAGGYTF.

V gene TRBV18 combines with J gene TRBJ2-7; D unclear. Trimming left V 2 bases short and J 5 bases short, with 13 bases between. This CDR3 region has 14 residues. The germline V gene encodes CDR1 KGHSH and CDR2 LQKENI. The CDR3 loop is CASSPLASRHEQYF. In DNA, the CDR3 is TGTGCCAGCTCACCATTGGCTAGTAGGCACGAGCAGTACTTC.

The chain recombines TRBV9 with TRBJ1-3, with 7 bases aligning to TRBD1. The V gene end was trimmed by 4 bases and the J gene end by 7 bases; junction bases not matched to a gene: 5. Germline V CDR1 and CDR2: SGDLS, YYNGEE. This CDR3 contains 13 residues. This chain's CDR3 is CASSRDRENTIYF. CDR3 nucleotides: TGTGCCAGCAGCAGAGACAGGGAGAACACCATATATTTT. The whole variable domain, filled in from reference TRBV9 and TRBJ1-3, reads DSGVTQTPKHLITATGQRVTLRCSPRSGDLSVYWYQQSLDQGLQFLIQYYNGEERAKGNILERFSAQQFPDLHSELNLSSLELGDSALYFCASSRDRENTIYFGEGSWLTVV.

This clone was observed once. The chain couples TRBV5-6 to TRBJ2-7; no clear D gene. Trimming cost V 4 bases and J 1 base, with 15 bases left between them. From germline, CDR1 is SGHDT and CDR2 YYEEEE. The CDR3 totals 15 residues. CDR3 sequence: CASSLGFGLSYEQYF. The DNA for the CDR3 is TGTGCCAGCAGCCTAGGTTTTGGTCTGTCCTACGAGCAGTACTTC.

CDR3 sequence reads: CSVPPEAGVAGTQYF. DNA for the CDR3: TGCAGCGTCCCCCCAGAGGCCGGGGTGGCGGGTACGCAGTATTTT. J is TRBJ2-3 and V is TRBV29-1, with a weak D call TRBD2 (5 bases). In germline, CDR1 is SQVTM, CDR2 ANQGSEA. The CDR3 length is 15 residues. The V end lost 6 bases, the J end lost 8 bases, and 24 bases lay between the germline ends.

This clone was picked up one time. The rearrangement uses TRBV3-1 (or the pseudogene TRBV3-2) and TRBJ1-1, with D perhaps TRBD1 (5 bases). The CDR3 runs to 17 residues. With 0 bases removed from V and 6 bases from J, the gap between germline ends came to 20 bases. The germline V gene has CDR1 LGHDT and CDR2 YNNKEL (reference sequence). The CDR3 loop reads CASSQEGGGARRAEAFF. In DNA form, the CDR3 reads TGTGCCAGCAGCCAAGAAGGTGGAGGGGCCCGGAGGGCTGAAGCTTTCTTT.